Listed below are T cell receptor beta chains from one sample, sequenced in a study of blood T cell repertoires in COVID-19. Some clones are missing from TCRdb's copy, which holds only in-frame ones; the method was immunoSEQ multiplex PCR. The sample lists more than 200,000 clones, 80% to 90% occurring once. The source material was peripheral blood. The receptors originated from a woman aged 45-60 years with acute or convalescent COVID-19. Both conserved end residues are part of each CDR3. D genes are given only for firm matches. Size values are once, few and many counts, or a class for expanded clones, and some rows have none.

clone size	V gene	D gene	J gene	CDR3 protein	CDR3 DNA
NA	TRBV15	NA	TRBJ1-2	CATSREEGFSDGYTF	TGTGCCACCAGCAGAGAGGAGGGTTTTTCAGATGGCTACACCTTC
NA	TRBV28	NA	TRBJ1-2	CATGGVDYGYTF	TGTGCCACGGGGGGGGTTGACTATGGCTACACCTTC
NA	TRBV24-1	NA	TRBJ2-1	CATSVYNEQFF	TGTGCCACCTCAGTATACAATGAGCAGTTCTTC
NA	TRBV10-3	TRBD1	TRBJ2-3	CAISDPDRVADTQYF	TGTGCCATCAGTGACCCGGACAGGGTGGCAGATACGCAGTATTTT
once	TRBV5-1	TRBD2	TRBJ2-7	CASSLGGRNSYEQYF	TGCGCCAGCAGCTTGGGCGGGAGGAACTCGTACGAGCAGTACTTC
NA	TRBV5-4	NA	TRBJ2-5	CASSTGVVVETQYF	TGTGCCAGCAGTACGGGGGTAGTAGTAGAGACCCAGTACTTC
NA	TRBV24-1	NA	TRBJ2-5	CATSDLQAGLQETQYF	TGTGCCACCAGTGATTTGCAAGCAGGGCTCCAAGAGACCCAGTACTTC
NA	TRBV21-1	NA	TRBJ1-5	CALLGQGNQPQHF	TGTGCCCTCCTAGGACAGGGGAATCAGCCCCAGCATTTT
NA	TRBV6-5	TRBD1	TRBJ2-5	CASRHRGFYEETQYF	TGTGCCAGCAGACACAGGGGATTTTATGAGGAGACCCAGTACTTC
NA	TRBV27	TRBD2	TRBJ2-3	CASSLAGRDTDTQYF	TGTGCCAGCAGTTTAGCGGGGAGGGATACAGATACGCAGTATTTT
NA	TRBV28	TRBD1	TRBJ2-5	CATKQGAHRETQYF	TGTGCCACCAAGCAGGGGGCGCACCGAGAGACCCAGTACTTC
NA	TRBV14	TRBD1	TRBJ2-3	CASSQDRGSDTQYF	TGTGCCAGCAGCCAAGACAGGGGGTCGGATACGCAGTATTTT
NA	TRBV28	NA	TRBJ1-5	CASSADSLNQPQHF	TGTGCCAGCAGTGCCGACAGCTTGAATCAGCCCCAGCATTTT
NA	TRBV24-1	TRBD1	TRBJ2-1	CATSDQGQGANEQFF	TGTGCCACCAGTGACCAGGGACAGGGGGCGAATGAGCAGTTCTTC
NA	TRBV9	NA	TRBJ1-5	CASNRGADSNQPQHF	TGTGCCAGCAATCGCGGGGCAGATAGCAATCAGCCCCAGCATTTT